Listed here is a single T cell receptor (beta chain). Its antigen is unknown. Sequencing was performed with immunoSEQ multiplex PCR; in TCRdb, only in-frame clones are kept and a portion is missing. The table has fewer than 85,000 clones, around four fifths seen once. The data originate from a study of OX40 agonist ivuxolimab in advanced cancers. Study summary: The dose-escalation cohort was about 80% male, with a mean age of around 60 years, ranging about 20 to 85. Partial responses occurred in three patients (one hepatocellular carcinoma, two cutaneous melanoma).

The study sampled blood at baseline, cycle 4 day 1, and cycle 7 day 1. Whole-study findings and limits: Partly responding patients at 0.1-3.0 mg/kg showed some of the smallest clonal expansion.

V dropped 5 bases and J dropped 6; count of bases not matched to a gene: 8. Germline CDR1 and CDR2: MNHEY and SVGAGI. The CDR3 runs 15 residues. The clonotype originates from an adult with an advanced solid tumor such as melanoma, head and neck, liver or kidney cancer. The genes are TRBV6-5 and TRBJ2-1; 9 nucleotides line up with TRBD2. The input for sequencing was CD4+ or CD8+ T cells sorted from blood, taken in a trial of the OX40 agonist ivuxolimab. CDR3 protein: CASSPSGLALNEQFF. The CDR3 region has the DNA TGTGCCAGCAGTCCATCGGGACTAGCCCTCAATGAGCAGTTCTTC.